Included here is one T cell receptor beta chain sequence, with context. Preparing the TCRbeta library involved the use of unique molecular identifiers. MiXCR, run by TCRdb on the PCR reads, gives a single entry per CDR3 protein. The repertoire holds some 200,000 distinct CDR3 sequences, around 9.6% seen once, with about 6.2% in the top ten. CDR1 SGHDT and CDR2 YYEEEE come from the germline V gene. There are 12 residues in the CDR3. Trimming removed 4 bases from V and 8 bases from J; junction bases left unmatched: 4. The sample belongs to a study of T-cell reconstitution after alpha-beta-depleted transplantation in children.

Sequenced here: PBMCs from the stem cell graft donor, sampled from the stem cell graft. The chain has TRBV5-6 and TRBJ2-7, with 9 bases aligning to TRBD1. This receptor was taken from a human donor who donated a stem cell graft to a child with acute lymphoblastic leukemia. The CDR3 sequence: CASSPGTGKQYF. Written as DNA, the CDR3 is TGTGCCAGCAGCCCCGGGACAGGGAAGCAGTACTTC.